Presented here are 11 T cell receptor beta chains from one specimen sequenced in a study of tissue T cells after allogeneic stem cell transplantation. As for time point: mouse harvest day 7 after allogeneic transplant. Each mouse received 10^7 T-cell-depleted marrow cells plus 10^6 splenic CD5+ T cells by tail vein. Data came from immunoSEQ multiplex PCR; TCRdb stores just in-frame clones and leaves some out. The repertoire holds roughly 6,800 clones, with roughly half as singletons. Specimen: gut tissue. The receptor set was obtained from a female BALB/c mouse given C57BL/6 T cells with graft-versus-host disease after an allogeneic hematopoietic cell transplant.

This clone was observed a few times. Genes and germline are mouse. CDR3 amino acids: CASRTRSAETLYF. CDR3 DNA (partial): TGTGCCAGCAGGACAAGAAGTGCAGAAACGCTGTAT. The J gene is TRBJ2-3, the V gene TRBV26; D call uncertain. The missing CDR3 end, 1 residue past where the read stops, is filled in from the germline J gene. Trimming removed 6 bases from V and 0 bases from J, with 7 bases in between. This CDR3 has 13 amino acids. The V gene's germline CDR1 is KGHPV and CDR2 FQNQEV (reference sequence).

In its sample, this clone was seen a few times. Gene names follow the mouse nomenclature. The CDR3 spells CASSLVDRGGEQYF. CDR3 bases read: TGTGCCAGCAGTCTGGTGGACAGGGGTGGAGAACAGTAC. The chain has TRBV26 and TRBJ2-7; 9 positions agree with TRBD1. The read terminates 1 residue before the CDR3 end, so the remaining end is supplied by the germline J gene. The CDR3 has 14 amino acids. CDR1 is KGHPV, CDR2 FQNQEV, per germline (reference sequence). The trim removed 2 bases at V and 7 bases at J, leaving 6 bases unmatched. Based on the CDR3 plus reference TRBV26 and TRBJ2-7, the full variable domain is NSKVIQTPRYLVKGQGQKAKMRCIPEKGHPVVFWYQQNKNNEFKFLINFQNQEVLQQIDMTEKRFSAECPSNSPCSLEIQSSEAGDSALYLCASSLVDRGGEQYFGPGTRLTVL.

This clone was seen more than once but under ten times. The gene symbols are mouse symbols. The read halts 1 residue ahead of the CDR3 end, with the missing end drawn from the germline J gene. The V and J genes are TRBV13-2 and TRBJ2-4; 9 bases match TRBD2. The V gene end was trimmed by 0 bases and the J gene end by 1 base; junction bases not matched to a gene: 9. CDR1 is NNHNN and CDR2 is SYGAGS in the germline V gene (reference sequence). The CDR3 covers 18 residues. CDR3 residues: CASGDAWGGEWGQNTLYF. Partial CDR3 DNA: TGTGCCAGCGGTGATGCGTGGGGGGGCGAGTGGGGTCAAAACACCTTGTAC.

Comments on this clone: The gene symbols are mouse symbols. Sequencing ends 1 residue short of the CDR3 end; the germline J gene provides the rest. V usage is TRBV26 and J usage is TRBJ1-1, with D possibly matching TRBD1 (5 bases). Germline loops: CDR1 KGHPV, CDR2 FQNQEV (reference sequence). CDR3 length: 14 amino acids. Trimming took 4 bases from V and 1 from J, leaving 10 bases between them. CDR3 region: CASSRAGTNTEVFF. The covered CDR3 bases are TGTGCCAGCAGTCGTGCAGGGACGAACACAGAAGTCTTC.

Concerning this clone itself: Germline and genes: mouse. Sequencing ends 1 residue short of the CDR3 end; the germline J gene provides the rest. This chain uses TRBV23 with TRBJ1-4; the DNA was not used to check the table's D call, TRBD1. The CDR3 runs 14 residues. Germline lookup yields CDR1 KGHTA and CDR2 FQNQQP. The part of the CDR3 DNA that was read is TGCTCCAGCAGTCACAGGGTTTCCAACGAAAGATTATTT. Translated: CSSSHRVSNERLF. The full CDR3 protein is CSSSHRVSNERLFF.

This clone was seen a handful of times. The genes and germline here are from mouse. With the read ending 1 residue before the CDR3 end, the germline J gene is used to fill in that end. This sequence joins TRBV26 and TRBJ2-7, with 8 bases matching TRBD1. This CDR3 has 13 residues. Germline loops: CDR1 KGHPV, CDR2 FQNQEV (reference sequence). With V trimmed by 3 bases and J by 4 bases, 2 bases remained unmatched. Partial CDR3 DNA: TGTGCCAGCAGTCTCCAGGGGGCTTATGAACAGTAC. As protein: CASSLQGAYEQY. The whole CDR3 protein reads CASSLQGAYEQYF.

About this clone: The genes are named according to mouse. Read coverage stops 1 residue before the CDR3 terminus; the germline J gene supplies the remainder. The chain links TRBV13-2 to TRBJ2-7; D gene uncertain. The V end lost 5 bases, the J end lost 3 bases, and 6 bases lay between the germline ends. There are 11 residues in the CDR3. CDR1 NNHNN and CDR2 SYGAGS come from the germline V gene (reference sequence). This chain's CDR3 is CASGPDYEQYF. The sequenced part of the CDR3 DNA is TGTGCCAGCGGCCCCGACTATGAACAGTAC.

Only a few counts were recorded for this clone. Gene names denote mouse genes. The CDR3 end falls 1 residue outside the read, so it is completed with the germline J gene. The rearrangement uses TRBV26 and TRBJ1-3; 8 nucleotides align to TRBD1. CDR3 length equals 15 residues. V dropped 2 bases and J dropped 3; count of bases not matched to a gene: 3. Per the germline V gene, CDR1 is KGHPV and CDR2 is FQNQEV (reference sequence). The DNA read from the CDR3 is TGTGCCAGCAGTCTGATTGGGACAGGTGGAAATACGCTCTAT. The encoded protein is CASSLIGTGGNTLY. The full CDR3 is CASSLIGTGGNTLYF.

Concerning this clone: Genes and germline are mouse. The sequenced fragment ends 1 residue before the CDR3 boundary, so the rest is inferred from the germline J gene. The V and J genes are TRBV3 and TRBJ2-2; TRBD1 aligns across 9 bases. Per the germline V gene, CDR1 is SNHLY and CDR2 is FYNGKV (reference sequence). There are 15 residues in the CDR3. Losses at the gene ends were 3 bases for V and 4 bases for J; bases not matched to a gene: 3. The CDR3 loop is CASSFDRGSTGQLYF. CDR3 DNA, as far as it was read: TGTGCCAGCAGCTTCGACAGGGGGAGCACCGGGCAGCTCTAC.

Concerning this clone itself: Mouse gene names apply. The read finishes 1 residue shy of the CDR3 end, and the germline J gene is used to complete it. This chain links TRBV13-3 with TRBJ1-1; D might be TRBD1 (5 bases). CDR1 and CDR2 (germline): NNHDY, SYVADS. The CDR3 spans 14 residues. V shed 3 bases and J shed 0 bases, with 9 bases lying between them. The part of the CDR3 DNA that was read is TGTGCCAGCAGTGGGAGGACAACAAACACAGAAGTCTTC. Protein: CASSGRTTNTEVF. The whole CDR3 reads CASSGRTTNTEVFF.

For this clone: Mouse gene names apply. The read ends 1 residue before the CDR3 terminus; that terminus is restored from the germline J gene. V usage is TRBV5 and J usage is TRBJ2-7; 10 nucleotides agree with TRBD2. This CDR3 is 14 amino acids long. V shed 3 bases and J 4 bases; nucleotides not matched to a gene: 3. Germline V gene lookup returns CDR1 LGHNA and CDR2 YNLKQL (reference sequence). The CDR3 here is CASSHPGLGYEQYF. The covered CDR3 bases are TGTGCCAGCAGCCATCCGGGACTGGGGTATGAACAGTAC.